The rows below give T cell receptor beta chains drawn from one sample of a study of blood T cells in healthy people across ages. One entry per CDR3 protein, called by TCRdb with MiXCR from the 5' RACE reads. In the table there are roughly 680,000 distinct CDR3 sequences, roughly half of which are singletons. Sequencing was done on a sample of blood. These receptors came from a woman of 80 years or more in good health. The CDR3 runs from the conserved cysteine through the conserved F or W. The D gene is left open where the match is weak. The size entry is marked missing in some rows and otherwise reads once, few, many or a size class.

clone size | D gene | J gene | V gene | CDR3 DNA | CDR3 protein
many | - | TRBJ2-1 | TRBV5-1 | TGTGCCAGCAGTTTGGGAGGCGATGAGCAGTTCTTC | CASSLGGDEQFF
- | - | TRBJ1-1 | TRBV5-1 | TGCGCCAGCAGCTTGATGCCGGGACTGATGAACACTGAAGCTTTCTTT | CASSLMPGLMNTEAFF
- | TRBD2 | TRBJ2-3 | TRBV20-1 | TGCAGTGCCGTAGGACTAGCGGGCGACACAGATACGCAGTATTTT | CSAVGLAGDTDTQYF
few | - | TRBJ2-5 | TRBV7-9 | TGTGCCAGCAGCCCGCACGGGAGTAATGAGCAGTACTTC | CASSPHGSNEQYF
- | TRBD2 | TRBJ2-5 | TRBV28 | TGTGCCAGCAGTTTCGGAAACCTAGCGGGAGGACAAGAGACCCGGTACTTC | CASSFGNLAGGQETRYF
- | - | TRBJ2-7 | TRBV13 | TGTGCCAGCAGCCCCAATGGACAGATCAACGAGCAGTACTTC | CASSPNGQINEQYF
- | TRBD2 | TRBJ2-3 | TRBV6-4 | TGTGCCAGCAGTGACTCGACTAGCGGGAGCACAGATACGCAGTATTTT | CASSDSTSGSTDTQYF
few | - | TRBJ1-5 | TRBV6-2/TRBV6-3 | TGTGCCAGCAGGTCGGCTATCAATCAGCCCCAGCATTTT | CASRSAINQPQHF
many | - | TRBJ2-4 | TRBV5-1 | TGCGCCAGCAGCTTGGATGTTGTAACGCAGATCAAAAACATTCAGTACTTC | CASSLDVVTQIKNIQYF
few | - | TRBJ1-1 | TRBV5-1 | TGCGCCAGCAGCCAAAGAGGGCAGGGGACTGAAGCTTTCTTT | CASSQRGQGTEAFF
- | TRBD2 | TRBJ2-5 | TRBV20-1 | TGCAGTGCGTCCGGGACGAGCGGGGGGCCTGGGAATGAGCAGTACTTC | CSASGTSGGPGNEQYF
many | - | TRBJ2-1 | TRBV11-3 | TGTGCCAGCAGCTTAGATAGGGCCACCTACAATGAGCAGTTCTTC | CASSLDRATYNEQFF
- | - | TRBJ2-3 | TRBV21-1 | TGTGCCAGCAGCAAAGGGTTGAGTCCCCCCACAGATACGCAGTATTTT | CASSKGLSPPTDTQYF
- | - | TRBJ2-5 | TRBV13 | TGTGCCAGCTCCCAAAGAAGGGAGAGGGAGACCCAGTACTTC | CASSQRRERETQYF
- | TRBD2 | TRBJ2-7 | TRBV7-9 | TGTGCCAGCAGCTTGACGGGACTAGCGGGATCCTACGAGCAGTACTTC | CASSLTGLAGSYEQYF
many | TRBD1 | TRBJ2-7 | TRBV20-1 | TGCAGTGCGGGACAGTCAAGTGCTTCCGACGAGCAGTACTTC | CSAGQSSASDEQYF
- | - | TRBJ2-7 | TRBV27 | TGTGCCAGCAGCCCTATCTTGCAGGCCTACGAGCAGTACTTC | CASSPILQAYEQYF
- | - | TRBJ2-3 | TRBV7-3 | TGTGCCAGCAGCCTAAACTCCGATACGCAGTATTTT | CASSLNSDTQYF
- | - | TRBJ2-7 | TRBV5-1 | TGCGCCAGCAAGGGGGAATGCGAGCAGTACTTC | CASKGECEQYF
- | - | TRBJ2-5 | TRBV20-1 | TGCAGTGCTAGGATTTTGGGGGAGTTAGAGACCCAGTACTTC | CSARILGELETQYF
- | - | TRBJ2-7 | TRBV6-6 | TGTGCCAGCAGTTACAGTAAGACAGATCTCGACGAGCAGTACTTC | CASSYSKTDLDEQYF
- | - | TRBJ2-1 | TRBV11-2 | TGTGCCAGCAGCTTTTTTAGGGGATCCTACAATGAGCAGTTCTTC | CASSFFRGSYNEQFF
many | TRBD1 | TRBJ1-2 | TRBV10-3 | TGTGCCATCAGGGACAGGCCCGGGGCTGGCTACACCTTC | CAIRDRPGAGYTF
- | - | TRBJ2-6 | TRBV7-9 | TGTGCCAGCAGCCTCAGGGCGAGCTCTGGGGCCAACGTCCTGACTTTC | CASSLRASSGANVLTF
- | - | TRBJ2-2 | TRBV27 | TGTGCCAGCAGTCGACCGGGCGGGGAGCTGTTTTTT | CASSRPGGELFF